This passage covers 13 T cell receptor beta chains from one sample sequenced in a study of ipilimumab plus nivolumab after autologous stem cell transplantation listed by TCRdb under 2021. Library preparation employed the immunoSEQ multiplex PCR assay. TCRdb limited this immuneACCESS table to in-frame rearrangements with V and J called. A share of clones is missing; checked studies link under half to unresolved V genes, and the rest is unexplained. Present in this sample are around 17,000 clones, roughly 71% of which were seen just once. Under 25% of the sample lies in the top ten. The sample here was PBMCs, taken in a trial of ipilimumab plus nivolumab as post-transplant consolidation. The receptors stem from a male donor with diffuse large B-cell lymphoma.

The chain combines TRBV7-6 with TRBJ2-7; perhaps D is TRBD1 or TRBD2 (7 bases each). CDR1 is SGHVS and CDR2 is FNYEAQ in the germline V gene. This CDR3 comprises 13 residues. V was trimmed by 5 bases and J by 3 bases, leaving 11 bases between them. The CDR3 region has the DNA TGTGCCAGCAGCCCAGGGGGGGGCTACGAGCAGTACTTC. Encoded protein: CASSPGGGYEQYF.

The chain is built from TRBV5-4 and TRBJ2-2; 12 bases align to TRBD2. The J segment lost 1 base and the V segment lost 6 bases, leaving 10 bases of the junction unmatched. The V gene's germline CDR1 is SGHNT and CDR2 YYREEE (reference sequence). The CDR3 is 18 residues long. This chain's CDR3 is CASTNEVLAGGNTGELFF. The CDR3 nucleotides are TGTGCCAGCACCAATGAAGTACTAGCGGGAGGGAACACCGGGGAGCTGTTTTTT.

The J gene is TRBJ1-4, the V gene TRBV5-1; the match to TRBD1 covers 10 bases. Germline V lookup: CDR1 SGHRS, CDR2 YFSETQ. The CDR3 consists of 15 residues. Germline trimming cut 0 bases from V and 8 bases from J; bases unmatched to any gene: 4. The CDR3: CASSLAGTGEEKLFF. The CDR3 nucleotides read TGCGCCAGCAGCTTGGCCGGGACAGGGGAGGAAAAACTGTTTTTT.

There are a few counts of this clone. This chain connects TRBV6-5 to TRBJ2-3; D is undetermined. Looked up from germline, CDR1 is MNHEY and CDR2 is SVGAGI. Deletions cut 6 bases from V and 2 bases from J, with 12 bases between. This CDR3 has 14 amino acids. CDR3 in amino acids: CASSPRRPTDTQYF. CDR3 DNA sequence: TGTGCCAGCAGCCCTAGGCGGCCCACAGATACGCAGTATTTT.

This sequence joins TRBV11-1 and TRBJ2-3; 7 bases fit TRBD1. The germline CDR1 and CDR2 sequences are SGHAT and FQDESV (reference sequence). Trimming cost V 3 bases and J 2 bases; bases outside gene matches: 5. The CDR3 contains 15 residues. CDR3 coding DNA: TGTGCCAGCAGCTTCGACAGGGACCCCACAGATACGCAGTATTTT. Residues: CASSFDRDPTDTQYF.

This chain links TRBV2 with TRBJ2-1; 10 bases align to TRBD2. The germline V gene has CDR1 SNHLY and CDR2 FYNNEI. Trimming took 6 bases from V and 4 from J; bases not matched to a gene: 9. The CDR3 sequence is 16 residues long. The CDR3 protein is CASRTGTSVAYNEQFF. DNA of the CDR3: TGTGCCAGCAGAACCGGGACTAGCGTGGCATACAATGAGCAGTTCTTC.

This chain connects TRBV27 to TRBJ2-7, with 7 bases lining up with TRBD2. The CDR3 has 14 residues. The germline gives CDR1 MNHEY, CDR2 SMNVEV (reference sequence). V shed 3 bases, J shed 6 bases, and the junction held 8 bases outside the gene matches. The CDR3 sequence: CASSFYRAGVEQYF. The CDR3 DNA reads as TGTGCCAGCAGTTTTTATCGTGCGGGGGTCGAGCAGTACTTC.

The chain uses TRBV18 and TRBJ2-5; 9 bases map to TRBD2. The CDR3 consists of 14 residues. Germline-derived CDR1 and CDR2 are KGHSH and LQKENI. V lost 1 base to trimming and J lost 5 bases; unmatched junction nucleotides: 2. The CDR3 coding sequence is TGTGCCAGCTCACCACAAGCGGGAGGCGAGACCCAGTACTTC. Translating gives CASSPQAGGETQYF.

The V and J genes are TRBV5-4 and TRBJ2-3, with D perhaps TRBD2 (7 bases). The CDR3 length is 18 residues. Deletions cut 4 bases from V and 2 bases from J, with 23 bases between. The germline V gene has CDR1 SGHNT and CDR2 YYREEE (reference sequence). CDR3 residues: CASSGGLLARGDTDTQYF. The CDR3 nucleotides read TGTGCCAGCAGCGGGGGATTACTAGCGAGGGGGGACACAGATACGCAGTATTTT.

V gene TRBV21-1 combines with J gene TRBJ1-1. TRBV21-1 is classified as a pseudogene. The CDR3 spans 18 residues. In nucleotides, the CDR3 is TGTGCCAGCAGCAAGCATCCGGGCCTTGACGCTGGGGACACTGAAGCTTTCTTT. Its protein is CASSKHPGLDAGDTEAFF.

The CDR3 DNA is TGTGCCAGCTCACCTTCGACAGCTCGAGATACGCAGTATTTT. It yields the protein CASSPSTARDTQYF. The chain couples TRBV18 to TRBJ2-3; D may be TRBD1 (5 bases). CDR3 length: 14 amino acids. The V gene's germline CDR1 is KGHSH and CDR2 LQKENI. With 3 bases removed from V and 5 bases from J, the gap between germline ends came to 12 bases.

The sample holds a few counts of this clone. The chain recombines TRBV5-4 with TRBJ1-2; 11 nucleotides line up with TRBD1. The CDR3 consists of 12 residues. The germline V gene encodes CDR1 SGHNT and CDR2 YYREEE (reference sequence). The J segment lost 9 bases and the V segment lost 3 bases, leaving 1 base of the junction unmatched. CDR3 in DNA: TGTGCCAGCAGCTGGGACAGGGGGAGCTACACCTTC. This translates into CASSWDRGSYTF.

The genes are TRBV4-1 and TRBJ2-7, with 8 bases fitting TRBD1. In germline, CDR1 is MGHRA, CDR2 YSYEKL. CDR3 length equals 19 residues. Germline trimming cut 0 bases from V and 0 bases from J; bases unmatched to any gene: 13. The CDR3 DNA reads TGCGCCAGCAGCCAAGATCGATCGAGACAGGGGCCCTACTCCTACGAGCAGTACTTC. Its protein product is CASSQDRSRQGPYSYEQYF.